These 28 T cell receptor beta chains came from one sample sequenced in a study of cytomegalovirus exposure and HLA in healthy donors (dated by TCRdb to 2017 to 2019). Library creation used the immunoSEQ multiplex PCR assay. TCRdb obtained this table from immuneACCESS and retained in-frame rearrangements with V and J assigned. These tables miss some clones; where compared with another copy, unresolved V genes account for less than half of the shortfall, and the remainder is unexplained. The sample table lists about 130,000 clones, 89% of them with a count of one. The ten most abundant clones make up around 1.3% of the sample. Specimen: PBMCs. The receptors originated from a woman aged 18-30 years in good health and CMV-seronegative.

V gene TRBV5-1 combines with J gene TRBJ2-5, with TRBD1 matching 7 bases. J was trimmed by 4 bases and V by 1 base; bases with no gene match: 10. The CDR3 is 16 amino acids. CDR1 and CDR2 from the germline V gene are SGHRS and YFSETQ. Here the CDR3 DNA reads TGCGCCAGCAGCTTGTTGGTACAGGGGTCACCAGAGACCCAGTACTTC. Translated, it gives CASSLLVQGSPETQYF. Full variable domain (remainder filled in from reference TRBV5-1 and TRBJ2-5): KAGVTQTPRYLIKTRGQQVTLSCSPISGHRSVSWYQQTPGQGLQFLFEYFSETQRNKGNFPGRFSGRQFSNSRSEMNVSTLELGDSALYLCASSLLVQGSPETQYFGPGTRLLVL.

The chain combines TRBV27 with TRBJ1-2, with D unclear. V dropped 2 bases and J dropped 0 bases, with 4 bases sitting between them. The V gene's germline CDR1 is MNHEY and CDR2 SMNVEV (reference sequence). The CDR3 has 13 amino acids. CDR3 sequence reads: CASSLHANYGYTF. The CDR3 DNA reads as TGTGCCAGCAGTTTACATGCTAACTATGGCTACACCTTC.

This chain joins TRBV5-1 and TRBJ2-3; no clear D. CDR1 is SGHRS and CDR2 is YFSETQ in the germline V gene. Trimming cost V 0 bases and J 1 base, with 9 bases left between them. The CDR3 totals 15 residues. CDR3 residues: CASSLGAVGTDTQYF. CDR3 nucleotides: TGCGCCAGCAGCTTGGGGGCCGTCGGCACAGATACGCAGTATTTT.

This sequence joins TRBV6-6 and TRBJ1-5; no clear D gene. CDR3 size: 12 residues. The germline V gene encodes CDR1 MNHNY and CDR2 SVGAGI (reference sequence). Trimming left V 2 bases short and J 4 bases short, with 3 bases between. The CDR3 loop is CASSYLNQPQHF. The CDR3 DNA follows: TGTGCCAGCAGTTACCTAAATCAGCCCCAGCATTTT.

The CDR3 region is CASSPDRGWEKLFF. CDR3 DNA sequence: TGTGCCAGCAGCCCGGACAGGGGATGGGAAAAACTGTTTTTT. V gene TRBV6-5 combines with J gene TRBJ1-4; TRBD1 aligns across 9 bases. Per the germline V gene, CDR1 is MNHEY and CDR2 is SVGAGI. The CDR3 extends over 14 amino acids. V gave up 6 bases and J gave up 8 bases; unmatched junction bases: 7.

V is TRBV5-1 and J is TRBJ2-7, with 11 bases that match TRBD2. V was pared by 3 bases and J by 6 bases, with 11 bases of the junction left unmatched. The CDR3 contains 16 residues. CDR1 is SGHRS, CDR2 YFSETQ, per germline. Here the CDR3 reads CASSSRQASGGSEQYF. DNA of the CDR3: TGCGCCAGCAGCTCCCGACAAGCTAGCGGGGGGAGCGAGCAGTACTTC.

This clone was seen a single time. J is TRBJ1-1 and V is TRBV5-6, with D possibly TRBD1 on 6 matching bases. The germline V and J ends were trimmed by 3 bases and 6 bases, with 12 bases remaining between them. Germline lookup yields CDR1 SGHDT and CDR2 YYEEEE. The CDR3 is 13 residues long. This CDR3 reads CASSWAGGPEAFF. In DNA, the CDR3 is TGTGCCAGCAGCTGGGCGGGGGGCCCTGAAGCTTTCTTT.

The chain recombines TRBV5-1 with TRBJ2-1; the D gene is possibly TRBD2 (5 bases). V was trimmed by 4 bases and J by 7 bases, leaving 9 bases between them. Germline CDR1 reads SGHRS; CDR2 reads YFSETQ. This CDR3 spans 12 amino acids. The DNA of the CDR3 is TGCGCCAGCAGCGTACGGGAAAATGAGCAGTTCTTC. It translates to CASSVRENEQFF.

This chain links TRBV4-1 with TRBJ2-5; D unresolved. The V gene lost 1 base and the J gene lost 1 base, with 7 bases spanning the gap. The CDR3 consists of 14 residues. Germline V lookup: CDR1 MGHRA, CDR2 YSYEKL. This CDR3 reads CASSQVYSQETQYF. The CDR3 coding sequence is TGCGCCAGCAGCCAAGTGTACAGCCAAGAGACCCAGTACTTC.

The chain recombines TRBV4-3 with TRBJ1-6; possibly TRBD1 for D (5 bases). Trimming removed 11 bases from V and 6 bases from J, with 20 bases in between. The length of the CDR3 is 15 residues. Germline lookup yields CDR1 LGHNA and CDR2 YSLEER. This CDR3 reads CASGAGTVLNSPLHF. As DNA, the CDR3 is TGCGCCTCGGGAGCCGGGACCGTCCTTAATTCACCCCTCCACTTT.

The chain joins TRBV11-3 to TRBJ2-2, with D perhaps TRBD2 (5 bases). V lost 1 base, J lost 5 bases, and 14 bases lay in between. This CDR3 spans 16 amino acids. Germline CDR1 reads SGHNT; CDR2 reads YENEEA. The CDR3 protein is CASSLGAGSGTGELFF. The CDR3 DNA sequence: TGTGCCAGCAGCTTAGGAGCCGGCTCGGGGACCGGGGAGCTGTTTTTT.

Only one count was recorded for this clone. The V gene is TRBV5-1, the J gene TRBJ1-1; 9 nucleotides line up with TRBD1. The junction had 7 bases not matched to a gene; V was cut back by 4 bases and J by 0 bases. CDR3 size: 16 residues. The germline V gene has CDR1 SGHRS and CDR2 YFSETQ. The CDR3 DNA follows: TGCGCCAGCAGCCGGGGGACAGGGACGATGAACACTGAAGCTTTCTTT. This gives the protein CASSRGTGTMNTEAFF.

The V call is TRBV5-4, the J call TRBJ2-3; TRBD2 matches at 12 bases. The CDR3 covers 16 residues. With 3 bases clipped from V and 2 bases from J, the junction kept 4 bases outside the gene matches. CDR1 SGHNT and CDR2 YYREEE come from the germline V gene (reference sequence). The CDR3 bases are TGTGCCAGCAGCTCGGGACTAGCGGGCCTCACAGATACGCAGTATTTT. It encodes CASSSGLAGLTDTQYF.

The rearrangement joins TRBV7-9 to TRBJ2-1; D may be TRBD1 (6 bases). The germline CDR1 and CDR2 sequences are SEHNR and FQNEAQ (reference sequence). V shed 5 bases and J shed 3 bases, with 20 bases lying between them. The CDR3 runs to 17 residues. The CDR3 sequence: CASSPRGARGGYNEQFF. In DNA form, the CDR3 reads TGTGCCAGCAGCCCAAGAGGGGCCAGGGGTGGCTACAATGAGCAGTTCTTC.

This CDR3 reads CASSPDRINSPLHF. As DNA, the CDR3 is TGTGCCAGCAGCCCTGACAGGATTAATTCACCCCTCCACTTT. The chain links TRBV6-5 to TRBJ1-6; D perhaps matches TRBD1 (6 bases). This CDR3 has 14 amino acids. CDR1 and CDR2 (germline): MNHEY, SVGAGI. Deletions cut 6 bases from V and 6 bases from J, with 12 bases between.

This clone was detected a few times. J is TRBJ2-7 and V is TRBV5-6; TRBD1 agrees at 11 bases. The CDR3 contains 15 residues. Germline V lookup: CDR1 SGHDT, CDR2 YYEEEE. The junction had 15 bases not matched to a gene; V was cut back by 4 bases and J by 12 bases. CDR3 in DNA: TGTGCCAGCAGCCCCCACGGGACAGGGGGTCTTGGTCGGTACTTC. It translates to CASSPHGTGGLGRYF.

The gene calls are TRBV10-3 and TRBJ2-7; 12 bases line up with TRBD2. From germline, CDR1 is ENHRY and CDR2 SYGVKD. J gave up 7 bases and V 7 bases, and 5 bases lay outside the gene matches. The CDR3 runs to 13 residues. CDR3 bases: TGTGCCATCACTAGCGGGGGGGCCCGAGAGCAGTACTTC. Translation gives CAITSGGAREQYF.

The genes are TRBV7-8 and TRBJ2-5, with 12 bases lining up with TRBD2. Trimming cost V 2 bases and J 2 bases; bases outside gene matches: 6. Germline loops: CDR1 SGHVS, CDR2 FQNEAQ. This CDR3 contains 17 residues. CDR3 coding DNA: TGTGCCAGCAGCTTATGGGCTAGCGGGGGGGTGCAAGAGACCCAGTACTTC. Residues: CASSLWASGGVQETQYF. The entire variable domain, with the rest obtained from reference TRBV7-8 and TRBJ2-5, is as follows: GAGVSQSPRYKVAKRGQDVALRCDPISGHVSLFWYQQALGQGPEFLTYFQNEAQLDKSGLPSDRFFAERPEGSVSTLKIQRTQQEDSAVYLCASSLWASGGVQETQYFGPGTRLLVL.

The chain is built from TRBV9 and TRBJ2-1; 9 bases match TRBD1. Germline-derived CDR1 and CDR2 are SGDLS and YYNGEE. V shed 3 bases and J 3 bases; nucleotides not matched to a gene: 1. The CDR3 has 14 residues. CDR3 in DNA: TGTGCCAGCAGCGCGGACAGGGGCTACAATGAGCAGTTCTTC. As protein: CASSADRGYNEQFF.

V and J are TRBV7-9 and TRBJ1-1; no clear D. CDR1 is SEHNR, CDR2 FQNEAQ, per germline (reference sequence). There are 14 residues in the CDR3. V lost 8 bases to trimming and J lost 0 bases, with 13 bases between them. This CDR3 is CASPPPGVNTEAFF. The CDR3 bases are TGTGCCAGCCCACCGCCCGGGGTGAACACTGAAGCTTTCTTT.

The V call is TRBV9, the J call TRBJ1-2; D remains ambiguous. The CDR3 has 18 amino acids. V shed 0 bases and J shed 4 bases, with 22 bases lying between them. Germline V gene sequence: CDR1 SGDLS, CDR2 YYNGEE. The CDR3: CASSVGAPAWTGTYGYTF. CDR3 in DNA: TGTGCCAGCAGCGTAGGAGCCCCTGCATGGACGGGAACCTATGGCTACACCTTC.

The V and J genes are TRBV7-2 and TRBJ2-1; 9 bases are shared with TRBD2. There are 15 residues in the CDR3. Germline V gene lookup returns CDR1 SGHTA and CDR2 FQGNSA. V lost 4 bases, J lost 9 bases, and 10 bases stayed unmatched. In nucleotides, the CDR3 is TGTGCCAGCAGCTCAGCGCGGGGGGGCCTGCGTGAGCAGTTCTTC. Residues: CASSSARGGLREQFF. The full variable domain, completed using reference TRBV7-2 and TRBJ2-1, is GAGVSQSPSNKVTEKGKDVELRCDPISGHTALYWYRQSLGQGLEFLIYFQGNSAPDKSGLPSDRFSAERTGGSVSTLTIQRTQQEDSAVYLCASSSARGGLREQFFGPGTRLTVL.

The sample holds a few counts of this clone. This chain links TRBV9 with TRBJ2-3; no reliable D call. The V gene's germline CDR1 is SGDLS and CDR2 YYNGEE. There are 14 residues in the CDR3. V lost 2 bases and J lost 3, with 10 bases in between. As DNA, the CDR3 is TGTGCCAGCAGCGTGGTTAGTTCGACAGATACGCAGTATTTT. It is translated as CASSVVSSTDTQYF. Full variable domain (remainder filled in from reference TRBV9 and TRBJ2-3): DSGVTQTPKHLITATGQRVTLRCSPRSGDLSVYWYQQSLDQGLQFLIQYYNGEERAKGNILERFSAQQFPDLHSELNLSSLELGDSALYFCASSVVSSTDTQYFGPGTRLTVL.

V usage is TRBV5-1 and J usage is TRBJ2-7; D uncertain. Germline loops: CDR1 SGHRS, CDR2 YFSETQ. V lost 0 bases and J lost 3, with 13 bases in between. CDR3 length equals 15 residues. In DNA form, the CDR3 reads TGCGCCAGCAGCTTGGCCGGGTGGCAGTACTACGAGCAGTACTTC. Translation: CASSLAGWQYYEQYF.

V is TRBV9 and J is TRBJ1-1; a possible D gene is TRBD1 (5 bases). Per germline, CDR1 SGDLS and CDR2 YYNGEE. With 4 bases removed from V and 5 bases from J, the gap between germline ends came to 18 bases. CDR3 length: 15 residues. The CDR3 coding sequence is TGTGCCAGCAGCCTAGGTCTGGGGGGAGGGACTGAAGCTTTCTTT. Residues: CASSLGLGGGTEAFF.

CDR3 region: CASSPPGGQANEKLFF. For the CDR3, the DNA is TGTGCCAGCTCACCACCGGGGGGACAGGCCAATGAAAAACTGTTTTTT. The rearrangement uses TRBV18 and TRBJ1-4; 8 nucleotides match TRBD1. V gave up 0 bases and J gave up 5 bases; unmatched junction bases: 5. CDR1 and CDR2 from the germline V gene are KGHSH and LQKENI. This CDR3 has 16 amino acids.

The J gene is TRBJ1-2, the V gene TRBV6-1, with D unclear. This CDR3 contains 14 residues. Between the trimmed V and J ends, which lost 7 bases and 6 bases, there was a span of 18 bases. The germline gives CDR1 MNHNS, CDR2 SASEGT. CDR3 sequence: CASNRRQAWDGYTF. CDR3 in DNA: TGTGCCAGCAACCGGCGGCAAGCTTGGGATGGCTACACCTTC.

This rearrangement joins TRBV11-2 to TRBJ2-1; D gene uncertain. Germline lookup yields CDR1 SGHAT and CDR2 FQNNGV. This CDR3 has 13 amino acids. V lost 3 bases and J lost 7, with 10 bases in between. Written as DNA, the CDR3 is TGTGCCAGCAGCTTCTTACTCATGAATGAGCAGTTCTTC. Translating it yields CASSFLLMNEQFF. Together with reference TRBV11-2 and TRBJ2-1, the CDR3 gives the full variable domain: EAGVAQSPRYKIIEKRQSVAFWCNPISGHATLYWYQQILGQGPKLLIQFQNNGVVDDSQLPKDRFSAERLKGVDSTLKIQPAKLEDSAVYLCASSFLLMNEQFFGPGTRLTVL.